A selection of T cell receptor beta chains follows, all from one sample in a study of T cell responses to AZD1222 COVID-19 vaccine. Sequenced by immunoSEQ multiplex PCR; TCRdb stores in-frame clones only, minus some. The table lists some 80,000 clones, approximately 85% of them singletons, with more than 4.5% in the top ten. The specimen comprised peripheral blood, sampled on day 0 of MenACWY control vaccination. Source of these receptors: an adult in good health. Each CDR3 is given with its conserved first and last residue. Fields, in order: D gene, J gene, V gene, CDR3 protein, CDR3 DNA. A D gene is named only where the DNA matches it firmly.

TRBD1 TRBJ2-1 TRBV11-2 CASSLARTGGYNEQFF TGTGCCAGCAGCTTAGCAAGGACAGGGGGCTACAATGAGCAGTTCTTC
- TRBJ1-6 TRBV18 CASSPGSSYNSPLHF TGTGCCAGCTCACCAGGGAGCTCCTATAATTCACCCCTCCACTTT
- TRBJ2-5 TRBV9 CASSVAPSSETQYF TGTGCCAGCAGCGTAGCTCCCTCTAGCGAGACCCAGTACTTC
- TRBJ2-5 TRBV3-1/TRBV3-2 CASSQAQTAKETQYF TGTGCCAGCAGCCAAGCTCAGACTGCTAAAGAGACCCAGTACTTC
TRBD1 TRBJ1-2 TRBV27 CASRRGQSNYGYTF TGTGCCAGCAGACGGGGACAGTCCAACTATGGCTACACCTTC
TRBD1 TRBJ1-2 TRBV9 CASSDPEDRGANYGYTF TGTGCCAGCAGCGACCCTGAGGACAGGGGGGCTAACTATGGCTACACCTTC
- TRBJ1-2 TRBV6-1 CASSEPDSYGYTF TGTGCCAGCAGTGAACCGGACAGCTATGGCTACACCTTC
- TRBJ1-1 TRBV19 CASSNRTGKAFF TGTGCCAGTAGTAACCGTACAGGGAAAGCTTTCTTT
- TRBJ1-5 TRBV7-2 CASSLDFYGPQPQHF TGTGCCAGCAGCTTAGACTTCTACGGACCTCAGCCCCAGCATTTT
TRBD1 TRBJ1-6 TRBV27 CASSLRGPASPLHF TGTGCCAGCAGTTTAAGGGGGCCGGCTTCACCCCTCCACTTT
TRBD1 TRBJ1-1 TRBV30 CAWADRPRTEAFF TGTGCCTGGGCGGACAGGCCCCGAACTGAAGCTTTCTTT
TRBD1 TRBJ2-7 TRBV7-9 CASTPDRGNYEQYF TGTGCCAGCACCCCGGACAGGGGTAACTACGAGCAGTACTTC